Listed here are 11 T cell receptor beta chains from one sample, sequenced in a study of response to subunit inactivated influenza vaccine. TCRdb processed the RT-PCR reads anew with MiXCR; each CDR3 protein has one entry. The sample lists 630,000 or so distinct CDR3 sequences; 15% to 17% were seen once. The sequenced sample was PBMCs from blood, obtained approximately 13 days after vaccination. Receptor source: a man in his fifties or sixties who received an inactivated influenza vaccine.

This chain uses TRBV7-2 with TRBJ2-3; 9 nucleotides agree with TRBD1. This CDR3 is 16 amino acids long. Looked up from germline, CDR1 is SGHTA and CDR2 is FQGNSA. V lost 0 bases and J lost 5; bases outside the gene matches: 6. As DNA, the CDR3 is TGTGCCAGCAGCTTAGCCCCGGGACAGGGAATAGATACGCAGTATTTT. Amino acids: CASSLAPGQGIDTQYF.

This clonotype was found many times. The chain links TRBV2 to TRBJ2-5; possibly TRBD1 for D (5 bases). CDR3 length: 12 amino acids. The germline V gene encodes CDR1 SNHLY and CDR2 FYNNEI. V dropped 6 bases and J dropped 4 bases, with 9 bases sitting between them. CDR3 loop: CASSQGGETQYF. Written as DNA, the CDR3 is TGTGCCAGCAGCCAGGGTGGAGAGACCCAGTACTTC.

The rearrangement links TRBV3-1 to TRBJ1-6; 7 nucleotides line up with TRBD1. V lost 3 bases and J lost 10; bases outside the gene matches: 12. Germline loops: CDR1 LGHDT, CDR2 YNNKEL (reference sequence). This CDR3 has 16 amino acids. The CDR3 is CASSHASGGRGSPLHF. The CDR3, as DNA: TGTGCCAGCAGCCATGCATCAGGGGGACGGGGATCACCCCTCCACTTT.

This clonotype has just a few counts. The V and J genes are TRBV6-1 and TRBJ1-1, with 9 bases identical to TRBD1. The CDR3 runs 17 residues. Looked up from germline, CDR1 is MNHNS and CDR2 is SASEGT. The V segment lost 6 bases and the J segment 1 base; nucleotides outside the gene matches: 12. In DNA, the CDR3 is TGTGCCAGCAGAATAAAAGGGACAGGGAGGGAGAACACTGAAGCTTTCTTT. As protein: CASRIKGTGRENTEAFF.

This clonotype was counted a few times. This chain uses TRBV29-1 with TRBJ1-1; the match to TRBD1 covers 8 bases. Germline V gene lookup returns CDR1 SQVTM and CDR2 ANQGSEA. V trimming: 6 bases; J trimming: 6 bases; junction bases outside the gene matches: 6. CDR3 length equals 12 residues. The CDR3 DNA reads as TGCAGCGTGGATGGACAGGGCCCTGAAGCTTTCTTT. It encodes CSVDGQGPEAFF.

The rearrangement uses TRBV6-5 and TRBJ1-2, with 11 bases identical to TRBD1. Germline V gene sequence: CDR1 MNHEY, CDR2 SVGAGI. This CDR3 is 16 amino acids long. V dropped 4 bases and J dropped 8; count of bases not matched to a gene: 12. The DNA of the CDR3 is TGTGCCAGCAGTTCCCTACCCGGACAGGGGGCTAGAGGCTACACCTTC. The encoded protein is CASSSLPGQGARGYTF.

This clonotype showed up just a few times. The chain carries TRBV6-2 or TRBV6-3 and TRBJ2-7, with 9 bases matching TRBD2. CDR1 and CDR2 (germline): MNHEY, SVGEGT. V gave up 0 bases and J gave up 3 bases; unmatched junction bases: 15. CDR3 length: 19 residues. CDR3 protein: CASSYSWSSGSYTHYEQYF. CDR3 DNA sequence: TGTGCCAGCAGTTACTCGTGGAGTAGCGGGAGTTACACCCACTACGAGCAGTACTTC.

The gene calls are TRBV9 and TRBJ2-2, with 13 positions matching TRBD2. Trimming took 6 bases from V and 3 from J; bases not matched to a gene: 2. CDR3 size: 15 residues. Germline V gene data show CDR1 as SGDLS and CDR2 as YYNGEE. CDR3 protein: CASKLAGGDTGELFF. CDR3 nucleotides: TGTGCCAGCAAACTAGCGGGAGGGGACACCGGGGAGCTGTTTTTT.

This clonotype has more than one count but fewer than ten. The CDR3 nucleotides read TGTGCCAGCAGTTACTTGGCAGGACAGAATTACGAGCAGTACTTC. It encodes CASSYLAGQNYEQYF. The chain combines TRBV6-5 with TRBJ2-7; tentative D call: TRBD1 (6 bases). Germline loops: CDR1 MNHEY, CDR2 SVGAGI. The length of the CDR3 is 15 residues. With 1 base removed from V and 4 bases from J, the gap between germline ends came to 14 bases.

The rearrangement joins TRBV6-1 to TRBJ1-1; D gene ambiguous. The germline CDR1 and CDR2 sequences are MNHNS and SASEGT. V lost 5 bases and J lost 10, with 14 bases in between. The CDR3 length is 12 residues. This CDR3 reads CASSPGPFTAFF. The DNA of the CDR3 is TGTGCCAGCAGTCCTGGACCGTTTACAGCTTTCTTT.

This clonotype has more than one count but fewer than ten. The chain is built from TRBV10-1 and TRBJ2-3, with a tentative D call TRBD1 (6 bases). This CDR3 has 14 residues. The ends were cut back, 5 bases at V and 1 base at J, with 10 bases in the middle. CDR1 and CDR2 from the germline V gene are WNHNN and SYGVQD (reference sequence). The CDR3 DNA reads TGCGCCAGCAGTCGGGACACCCGCACAGATACGCAGTATTTT. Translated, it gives CASSRDTRTDTQYF.